The present T cell receptor (beta chain) was sequenced within a study of T cells in localized non-small cell lung cancer. The CDR3 is 15 amino acids. Germline CDR1 and CDR2: MNHEY and SMNVEV (reference sequence). Trimming took 3 bases from V and 3 from J; bases not matched to a gene: 5. Assay used: immunoSEQ multiplex PCR; TCRdb lists only in-frame clones, some missing. The top ten hold roughly 17% of the sample, which has approximately 32,000 clones, over 75% seen once. This clonotype was obtained from a male donor at least 60 years old with stage III squamous cell lung carcinoma. V gene TRBV27 combines with J gene TRBJ1-5; 7 bases align to TRBD1. The sample here was peripheral blood, taken before any cancer treatment. For the CDR3, the DNA is TGTGCCAGCAGTTTCCGGGGACAGAACAATCAGCCCCAGCATTTT. This sequence encodes CASSFRGQNNQPQHF.